This TCR beta chain was identified during a study of T cells after yellow fever vaccination. From the 5' RACE reads, TCRdb called clonotypes with MiXCR, one entry per CDR3 protein. The sample contains approximately 110,000 distinct CDR3 sequences, 6.5% to 8% of which appear only once. The ends were cut back, 3 bases at V and 0 bases at J, with 5 bases in the middle. The CDR3 is made up of 14 amino acids. This clonotype was seen only a few times. V usage is TRBV12-3 or TRBV12-4 and J usage is TRBJ2-2, with unresolved D. The starting material was CD4+ T cells sorted from PBMCs, obtained more than 8 days after the first yellow fever vaccination. The receptor was derived from a man younger than 30 who received the YFV17D yellow fever vaccine. The CDR3 DNA is TGTGCCAGCAGTTTCAGACCGAACACCGGGGAGCTGTTTTTT. It is translated as CASSFRPNTGELFF.